These 14 T cell receptor beta chains were sequenced from one sample in a study of T-cell memory formation after mild COVID-19. TCRdb passed the 5' RACE reads through MiXCR, listing each CDR3 protein once. The sample has around 200,000 distinct CDR3 sequences; 27% are singletons. Input material: PBMCs or a T cell subset sorted from them (not recorded which). Source of these receptors: an adult woman who had mild COVID-19 (a few samples of this study predate the infection). Cell type and time point are not known.

This clonotype was counted between two and nine times. The chain carries TRBV6-1 and TRBJ2-7; D remains unclear. This CDR3 region has 12 residues. V lost 4 bases and J lost 4, with 8 bases in between. Germline V CDR1 and CDR2: MNHNS, SASEGT. The CDR3 nucleotides are TGTGCCAGCAGTGGCGACTTGTACGAGCAGTACTTC. Its translation: CASSGDLYEQYF.

Written as DNA, the CDR3 is TGCGCCAGCAGCTTGCCGACAGGGATCGAAGGGGATGGCTACACCTTC. The encoded protein is CASSLPTGIEGDGYTF. The genes are TRBV5-1 and TRBJ1-2; 7 bases line up with TRBD1. Germline-derived CDR1 and CDR2 are SGHRS and YFSETQ. Trimming removed 1 base from V and 6 bases from J; junction bases left unmatched: 12. This CDR3 comprises 16 residues.

The chain is built from TRBV7-8 and TRBJ2-3, with 12 bases identical to TRBD2. CDR1 and CDR2 from the germline V gene are SGHVS and FQNEAQ. The trim removed 5 bases at V and 0 bases at J, leaving 6 bases unmatched. This CDR3 is built from 17 residues. For the CDR3, the DNA is TGTGCCAGCAGCCCTCAGACTAGCGGGGGTAGCACAGATACGCAGTATTTT. Encoded protein: CASSPQTSGGSTDTQYF.

The CDR3 loop is CASSARRGGNTIYF. CDR3 bases: TGTGCCAGCAGCGCCAGGAGGGGTGGAAACACCATATATTTT. This chain uses TRBV7-8 with TRBJ1-3, with a weak D call TRBD1 (5 bases). From germline, CDR1 is SGHVS and CDR2 FQNEAQ. V gave up 5 bases and J gave up 3 bases, with 11 bases separating them. This CDR3 has 14 amino acids.

The genes are TRBV24-1 and TRBJ2-1; D ambiguous. The germline V and J ends were trimmed by 3 bases and 8 bases, with 13 bases remaining between them. Germline assignment: CDR1 KGHDR and CDR2 SFDVKD. This CDR3 region has 14 residues. The CDR3 DNA follows: TGTGCCACCAGTGATAGACACTGGACGGATGAGCAGTTCTTC. Protein sequence: CATSDRHWTDEQFF.

The chain uses TRBV29-1 and TRBJ2-1; D is perhaps TRBD2 (6 bases). The germline gives CDR1 SQVTM, CDR2 ANQGSEA. This CDR3 has 16 residues. The ends were cut back, 0 bases at V and 6 bases at J, with 18 bases in the middle. CDR3: CSVEEIVLAAGNEQFF. The CDR3, as DNA: TGCAGCGTTGAAGAGATAGTACTAGCTGCGGGCAATGAGCAGTTCTTC.

This clonotype came up a few times. This chain joins TRBV7-6 and TRBJ2-1; 7 nucleotides match TRBD1. Germline V CDR1 and CDR2: SGHVS, FNYEAQ. CDR3 length equals 12 residues. Trimming took 5 bases from V and 8 from J; bases not matched to a gene: 3. This CDR3 reads CASSPTGDEQFF. DNA of the CDR3: TGTGCCAGCAGCCCCACAGGGGATGAGCAGTTCTTC.

This clonotype was counted only a few times. V usage is TRBV20-1 and J usage is TRBJ2-1; TRBD2 matches at 8 bases. The CDR3 spans 16 residues. Germline V CDR1 and CDR2: DFQATT, SNEGSKA (reference sequence). Trimming cost V 5 bases and J 3 bases; bases outside gene matches: 12. The CDR3, as DNA: TGCAGTGCTCGCCGAAGCGGGAGAATTGGCTACAATGAGCAGTTCTTC. As protein: CSARRSGRIGYNEQFF.

The sample holds one count of this clonotype. This chain joins TRBV5-1 and TRBJ2-3; no clear D. The ends were cut back, 4 bases at V and 6 bases at J, with 18 bases in the middle. CDR1 is SGHRS, CDR2 YFSETQ, per germline. The CDR3 is 15 residues long. CDR3 protein: CASSLQMSLTDTQYF. In nucleotides, the CDR3 is TGCGCCAGCAGCCTCCAGATGTCATTAACGGATACGCAGTATTTT.

This clonotype was seen a handful of times. The chain joins TRBV10-3 to TRBJ1-3; D gene ambiguous. CDR1 and CDR2 from the germline V gene are ENHRY and SYGVKD. This CDR3 is 14 amino acids long. Trimming stripped 3 bases from V and 3 bases from J, with 9 bases between. CDR3 coding DNA: TGTGCCATCAGTGATCCCGGGTATGGAAACACCATATATTTT. Translated, it gives CAISDPGYGNTIYF.

The genes are TRBV7-9 and TRBJ2-3; 11 bases fit TRBD1. From germline, CDR1 is SEHNR and CDR2 FQNEAQ (reference sequence). Unmatched junction bases numbered 10, after V lost 4 bases and J lost 4 bases. The CDR3 is 17 residues long. CDR3 nucleotide sequence: TGTGCCAGCAGCTCTACAGGACAGGGGGCAGTATCAGATACGCAGTATTTT. Translation gives CASSSTGQGAVSDTQYF.

This clonotype was detected many times. The chain combines TRBV20-1 with TRBJ1-6; D is uncertain. Germline assignment: CDR1 DFQATT and CDR2 SNEGSKA (reference sequence). The CDR3 covers 14 residues. The V gene lost 3 bases and the J gene lost 7 bases, with 13 bases spanning the gap. CDR3 nucleotides: TGCAGTGCTAGTTCGGGCCATCCCAATTCACCCCTCCACTTT. Amino acids: CSASSGHPNSPLHF.

This clonotype was detected once. V gene TRBV7-9 combines with J gene TRBJ2-5, with 8 bases aligning to TRBD2. Germline V gene lookup returns CDR1 SEHNR and CDR2 FQNEAQ (reference sequence). V was pared by 7 bases and J by 6 bases, with 13 bases of the junction left unmatched. The CDR3 extends over 15 amino acids. The CDR3 protein is CASTTLLGRDQTQYF. CDR3 bases: TGTGCCAGCACCACGCTTCTCGGGAGGGACCAGACCCAGTACTTC.

The chain employs TRBV27 and TRBJ2-5; D may be TRBD1 (5 bases). The germline V gene has CDR1 MNHEY and CDR2 SMNVEV (reference sequence). CDR3 length equals 15 residues. V lost 5 bases, J lost 0 bases, and 13 bases lay in between. The CDR3 is CASSPRSRDQETQYF. The DNA for the CDR3 is TGTGCCAGCAGTCCCCGCTCCAGGGACCAAGAGACCCAGTACTTC.